This T cell receptor beta chain originates from a study of T cells in Graves' hyperthyroidism and ophthalmopathy. This clonotype showed up many times. Each ophthalmopathy patient scored at least 3 on the Clinical Activity Score and at least 4 on NOSPECS grade, with duration under 3 months. Exclusion followed for patients with uncontrolled infection, other autoimmune disease, pregnancy or lactation. The germline V gene has CDR1 SGHTA and CDR2 FQGNSA. V was cut by 3 bases and J by 5 bases, with 13 bases left in between. This CDR3 is built from 14 residues. The TCR beta CDR3 regions underwent amplification using RNA transcripts as the source. The study used the HTBI primer set for a first-round RT-PCR of the TCR CDR3. TCRdb processed the multiplex PCR reads anew with MiXCR; each CDR3 protein has one entry. Of 450,000 to 550,000 distinct CDR3 sequences in the sample, roughly 24% were seen once.

The rearrangement uses TRBV7-2 and TRBJ1-2, with D unresolved. Sequencing was done on a sample of blood. The sequence derives from a woman younger than 45 with Graves' ophthalmopathy. The CDR3 loop reads CASSLSREKYGYTF. CDR3 nucleotide sequence: TGTGCCAGCAGCTTGTCCCGGGAAAAATATGGCTACACCTTC.